This TCR beta chain was profiled in a study of cytomegalovirus exposure and HLA in healthy donors. The study's findings and limits: Looking again later, the authors saw that most CMV-associated TCR beta chains seemed HLA-restricted. Indistinguishable V segments, including TRBV6-2 and TRBV6-3, were excluded. Further analysis, carried out later, found HLA-associated TCR beta chains more clonally expanded than equally common other chains. In a later analysis, TCR beta V- and J-gene trimming showed a link to a missense DCLRE1C variant.

The germline CDR1 and CDR2 sequences are MDHEN and SYDVKM. Trimming removed 5 bases from V and 7 bases from J, with 15 bases in between. The CDR3 loop spans 14 amino acids. This clone was detected only a few times. The antigen is undetermined. The primer mix had 60 Vbeta and 13 Jbeta primers. Produced via immunoSEQ multiplex PCR; TCRdb's table is partial and in-frame only. The profile shows about 89,000 clones, less than 9.5% of them singletons. Sequencing was performed on PBMCs. The chain uses TRBV28 and TRBJ2-4; possible D gene TRBD2, 5 bases. The TCR originated in a man over 45 in good health and CMV-seropositive. The CDR3 loop is CASSVTRPQNIQYF. CDR3 DNA: TGTGCCAGCAGTGTAACTAGGCCCCAGAACATTCAGTACTTC.